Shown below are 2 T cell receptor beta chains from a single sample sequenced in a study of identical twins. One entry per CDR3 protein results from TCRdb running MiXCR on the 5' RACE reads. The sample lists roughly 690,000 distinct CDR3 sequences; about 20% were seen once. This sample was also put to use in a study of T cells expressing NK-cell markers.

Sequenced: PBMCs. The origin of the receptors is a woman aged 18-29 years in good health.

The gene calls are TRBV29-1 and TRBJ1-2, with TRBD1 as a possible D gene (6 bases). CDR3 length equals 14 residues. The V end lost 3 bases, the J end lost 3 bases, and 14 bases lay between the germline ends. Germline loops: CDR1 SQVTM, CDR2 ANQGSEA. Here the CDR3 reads CSVDRQGPYYGYTF. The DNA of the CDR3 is TGCAGCGTTGATCGGCAGGGGCCCTACTATGGCTACACCTTC.

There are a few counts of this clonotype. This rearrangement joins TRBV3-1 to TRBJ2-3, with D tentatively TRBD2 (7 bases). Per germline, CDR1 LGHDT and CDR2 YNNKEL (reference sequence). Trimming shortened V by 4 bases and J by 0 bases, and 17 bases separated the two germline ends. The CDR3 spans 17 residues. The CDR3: CASSRLGGGRSTDTQYF. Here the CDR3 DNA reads TGTGCCAGCAGCCGACTGGGGGGGGGGCGAAGCACAGATACGCAGTATTTT.